The rows below give T cell receptor beta chains drawn from one sample of a study of T-cell reconstitution after alpha-beta-depleted transplantation in children. TCRdb analysed the PCR reads with MiXCR anew, one entry per CDR3 protein. The sample lists roughly 500,000 distinct CDR3 sequences, around 12% occurring once. The sequenced sample was PBMCs from the stem cell graft donor, obtained from the stem cell graft. The receptor source for this set is a human donor who donated a stem cell graft to a child with combined immunodeficiency. CDR3s include the opening cysteine and the closing phenylalanine or tryptophan. For some rows the clone size is stated as once, few or many, or as a class when expanded; others skip it.

v_gene	j_gene	abundance	CDR3aa
TRBV11-1	TRBJ2-1	-	CASSLLGGISYNEQFF
TRBV7-3	TRBJ2-1	-	CASSPVGPRRNEQFF
TRBV10-3	TRBJ2-7	many	CATRKNGQSYEQYF
TRBV20-1	TRBJ1-6	-	CSASLTGGYSPLHF
TRBV30	TRBJ1-2	few	CAWSEVLYRGGYTF
TRBV7-9	TRBJ2-5	few	CASSHPTGRGETQYF
TRBV6-2/TRBV6-3	TRBJ2-1	many	CASSYGFLAGEARYNEQFF
TRBV5-1	TRBJ2-1	many	CASSLSLQSYNEQFF
TRBV20-1	TRBJ2-3	many	CSAEQGNTDTQYF
TRBV19	TRBJ2-1	many	CASSMGRNDYPGSYNEQFF
TRBV25-1	TRBJ2-7	few	CASRARQRLPYEQYF
TRBV7-2	TRBJ2-2	many	CASSSTPGELFF